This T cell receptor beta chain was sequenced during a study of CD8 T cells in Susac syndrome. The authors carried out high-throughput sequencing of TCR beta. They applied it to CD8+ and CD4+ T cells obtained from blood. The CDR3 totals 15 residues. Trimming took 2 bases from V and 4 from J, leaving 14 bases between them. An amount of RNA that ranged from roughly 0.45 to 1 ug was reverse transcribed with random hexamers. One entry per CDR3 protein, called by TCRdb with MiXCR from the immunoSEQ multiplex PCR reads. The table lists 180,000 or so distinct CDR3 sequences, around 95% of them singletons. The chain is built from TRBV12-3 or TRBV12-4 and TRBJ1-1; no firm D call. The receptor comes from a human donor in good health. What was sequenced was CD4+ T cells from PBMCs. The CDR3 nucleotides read TGTGCCAGCAGTTTATTACCCCAAAGGAGCACTGAAGCTTTCTTT. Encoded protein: CASSLLPQRSTEAFF.